Listed below are T cell receptor beta chains from one sample, sequenced in a study of blood T cell repertoires in COVID-19. Sequencing used immunoSEQ multiplex PCR; TCRdb keeps in-frame clones, though not all of them. Seen here are around 130,000 clones, around nine tenths observed once, and the top ten hold about 2.3%. Input material: PBMCs or T cells enriched from blood (not recorded which). The source of these receptors is a woman between 45 and 65 years old who had recovered from COVID-19. Both conserved end residues are part of each CDR3. The order of the fields is V gene, D gene, clone size, J gene, CDR3 protein, CDR3 DNA. The D gene is left open where the match is weak. Not every row has a clone size; where given, it reads once, few, many or a size class.

V: TRBV5-4
D: TRBD1
size: NA
J: TRBJ2-5
CDR3: CASSFPLGQDPYQETQYF
DNA: TGTGCCAGCAGCTTCCCACTTGGACAGGATCCGTACCAAGAGACCCAGTACTTC

V: TRBV30
D: NA
size: NA
J: TRBJ1-5
CDR3: CAWSSLLNQPQHF
DNA: TGTGCCTGGAGTTCTCTCCTGAATCAGCCCCAGCATTTT

V: TRBV6-2/TRBV6-3
D: NA
size: NA
J: TRBJ1-2
CDR3: CASSSPLGRVHGYTF
DNA: TGTGCCAGCAGTTCGCCCCTTGGCAGGGTACATGGCTACACCTTC

V: TRBV9
D: NA
size: NA
J: TRBJ2-3
CDR3: CASSVDTGARDTQYF
DNA: TGTGCCAGCAGCGTAGATACAGGAGCTAGGGATACGCAGTATTTT

V: TRBV5-6
D: NA
size: NA
J: TRBJ2-2
CDR3: CASRTWGMNTGELFF
DNA: TGTGCCAGCAGGACGTGGGGCATGAACACCGGGGAGCTGTTTTTT

V: TRBV7-8
D: NA
size: NA
J: TRBJ2-1
CDR3: CASSSDLRVGYNEQFF
DNA: TGTGCCAGCAGCTCGGACCTGCGGGTTGGCTACAATGAGCAGTTCTTC

V: TRBV7-9
D: NA
size: NA
J: TRBJ1-1
CDR3: CASSLSGNTEAFF
DNA: TGTGCCAGCAGCTTATCAGGAAACACTGAAGCTTTCTTT

V: TRBV4-1
D: TRBD2
size: NA
J: TRBJ2-3
CDR3: CASSGEGVAGDTQYF
DNA: TGCGCCAGCAGCGGGGAAGGAGTAGCGGGAGATACGCAGTATTTT

V: TRBV6-1
D: TRBD1
size: few
J: TRBJ2-3
CDR3: CASSEDRGSTDTQYF
DNA: TGTGCCAGCAGTGAGGACAGGGGGAGCACAGATACGCAGTATTTT

V: TRBV19
D: NA
size: NA
J: TRBJ2-2
CDR3: CASSILEAFRDTGELFF
DNA: TGTGCCAGTAGTATCCTTGAAGCCTTTCGGGACACCGGGGAGCTGTTTTTT

V: TRBV2
D: TRBD2
size: NA
J: TRBJ2-1
CDR3: CASTSGLAGDLNEQFF
DNA: TGTGCCAGCACCTCTGGGTTAGCGGGGGATCTCAATGAGCAGTTCTTC

V: TRBV19
D: TRBD1
size: NA
J: TRBJ2-4
CDR3: CASSDGGQGDKNIQYF
DNA: TGTGCCAGTAGCGATGGGGGACAGGGGGACAAAAACATTCAGTACTTC

V: TRBV12-3/TRBV12-4
D: NA
size: NA
J: TRBJ1-2
CDR3: CASSPGGSGYTF
DNA: TGTGCCAGCAGCCCAGGTGGGAGTGGCTACACCTTC

V: TRBV18
D: NA
size: once
J: TRBJ1-6
CDR3: CASSPSDSRNSPLHF
DNA: TGTGCCAGCTCACCATCGGACAGCAGGAATTCACCCCTCCACTTT

V: TRBV7-2
D: TRBD1
size: NA
J: TRBJ1-5
CDR3: CASSLGPGGSNQPQHF
DNA: TGTGCCAGCAGCTTAGGGCCAGGGGGCTCTAATCAGCCCCAGCATTTT

V: TRBV4-3
D: TRBD2
size: NA
J: TRBJ2-3
CDR3: CASSQGIGGGAADTQYF
DNA: TGCGCCAGCAGCCAAGGCATCGGCGGGGGGGCAGCAGATACGCAGTATTTT

V: TRBV19
D: NA
size: NA
J: TRBJ1-4
CDR3: CAVSKPGVSEKLFF
DNA: TGTGCCGTATCGAAGCCGGGGGTGAGCGAAAAACTGTTTTTT

V: TRBV9
D: TRBD1
size: NA
J: TRBJ1-3
CDR3: CASSPTGDIRNTIYF
DNA: TGTGCCAGCAGTCCCACAGGGGATATCAGAAACACCATATATTTT

V: TRBV5-1
D: TRBD2
size: NA
J: TRBJ2-7
CDR3: CASSLGSGGKGYEQYF
DNA: TGCGCCAGCAGCTTGGGCTCCGGGGGGAAAGGCTACGAGCAGTACTTC

V: TRBV5-1
D: TRBD1
size: once
J: TRBJ2-7
CDR3: CASSLAGGQGRSYEQYF
DNA: TGCGCCAGCAGCTTGGCCGGGGGACAGGGGCGCTCCTACGAGCAGTACTTC

V: TRBV12-3/TRBV12-4
D: NA
size: NA
J: TRBJ1-2
CDR3: CASSDGGRSYTF
DNA: TGTGCCAGCAGTGACGGGGGTAGAAGCTACACCTTC

V: TRBV5-1
D: NA
size: NA
J: TRBJ1-3
CDR3: CASSPRFTGGNTIYF
DNA: TGCGCCAGCAGCCCGCGGTTTACGGGAGGAAACACCATATATTTT

V: TRBV9
D: NA
size: once
J: TRBJ1-2
CDR3: CASSVRTGKDGYTF
DNA: TGTGCCAGCAGCGTAAGAACAGGGAAGGATGGCTACACCTTC

V: TRBV7-7
D: NA
size: NA
J: TRBJ2-7
CDR3: CASSPAVDPFYEQYF
DNA: TGTGCTAGCAGCCCTGCGGTCGACCCCTTCTACGAGCAGTACTTC